Given below is one T cell receptor (beta chain) in context. This sample stems from a study of cytotoxic CD8 clonotypes in ibrutinib-treated CLL. Germline values: CDR1 SNHLY, CDR2 FYNNEI. V lost 8 bases and J 2 bases, leaving 13 bases between the germline ends. The CDR3 totals 14 residues. Assay: immunoSEQ multiplex PCR; the TCRdb copy retains only in-frame clones and omits some. The table has 30,000 to 40,000 clones, just over 70% seen once; the top ten hold 10%. The source was PBMCs, collected at disease progression, from a patient treated with ibrutinib. The rearrangement uses TRBV2 and TRBJ2-1; D is perhaps TRBD1 or TRBD2 (5 bases each). The TCR sequence derives from a human donor with chronic lymphocytic leukemia. CDR3 region: CASEGTDAYNEQFF. In DNA, the CDR3 is TGTGCCAGCGAGGGGACCGATGCCTACAATGAGCAGTTCTTC.